Listed here is a single T cell receptor (beta chain). The antigen is undetermined. The data derive from a study of cytomegalovirus exposure and HLA in healthy donors. Study-wide results and limits: A missense DCLRE1C variant was associated with V- and J-gene trimming of TCR beta chains in a later analysis, and an independent cohort replicated the association. Reports indicated that the classifier achieved high specificity and sensitivity in diagnosing cytomegalovirus status.

A multiplex PCR was run with 60 Vbeta primers and 13 Jbeta primers. Generated by immunoSEQ multiplex PCR, the TCRdb table keeps only in-frame clones and is missing some. Of 110,000 or so clones in the sample, roughly 15% are singletons; the top ten hold roughly 0.79%. This CDR3 region has 15 residues. Germline V gives CDR1 LGHNA, CDR2 YSLEER. V gave up 2 bases and J gave up 2 bases; unmatched junction bases: 4. The specimen sequenced was PBMCs. The rearrangement uses TRBV4-3 and TRBJ2-3, with TRBD1 identical over 7 bases. This sequence was found in a female donor in good health and CMV-seronegative. The CDR3 protein is CASSQRTGPTDTQYF. The DNA of the CDR3 is TGCGCCAGCAGCCAAAGGACAGGCCCCACAGATACGCAGTATTTT.